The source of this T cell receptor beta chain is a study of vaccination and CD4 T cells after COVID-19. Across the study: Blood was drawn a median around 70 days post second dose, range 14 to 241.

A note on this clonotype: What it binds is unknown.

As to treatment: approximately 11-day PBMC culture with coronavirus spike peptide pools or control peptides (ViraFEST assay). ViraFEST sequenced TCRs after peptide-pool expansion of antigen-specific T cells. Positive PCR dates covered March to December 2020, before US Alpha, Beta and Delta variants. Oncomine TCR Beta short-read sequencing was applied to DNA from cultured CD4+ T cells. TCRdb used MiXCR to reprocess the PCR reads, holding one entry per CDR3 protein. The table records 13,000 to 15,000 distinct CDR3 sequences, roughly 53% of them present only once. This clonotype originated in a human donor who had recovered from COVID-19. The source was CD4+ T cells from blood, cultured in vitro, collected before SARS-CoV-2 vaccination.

The CDR3: CASSLGLEPSYEQYF. CDR3 in DNA: TGTGCCAGCAGCCTGGGTTTGGAGCCCTCCTACGAGCAGTACTTC. The V and J genes are TRBV7-2 and TRBJ2-7, with unresolved D. CDR3 size: 15 residues. The germline V gene encodes CDR1 SGHTA and CDR2 FQGNSA. Trimming shortened V by 5 bases and J by 0 bases, and 14 bases separated the two germline ends.